What follows are 14 T cell receptor beta chains derived from one specimen sequenced in a study of shared clonotypes between healthy human individuals. TCRdb's copy holds only in-frame clones and misses some; the assay was immunoSEQ multiplex PCR. Of over a million clones listed, under 99% are singletons. The sample consisted of naive CD4+ T cells sorted from blood. Sample subset: CD45RA+ positively selected. These receptors originate from a man aged 30 to 45 in good health.

The chain uses TRBV19 and TRBJ1-5; D uncertain. The CDR3 spans 14 residues. Germline V gives CDR1 LNHDA, CDR2 SQIVND (reference sequence). V lost 7 bases, J lost 0 bases, and 10 bases lay in between. CDR3: CASKGDYSNQPQHF. The CDR3 coding sequence is TGTGCCAGTAAAGGAGACTATAGCAATCAGCCCCAGCATTTT.

V is TRBV18 and J is TRBJ2-3; the D gene is possibly TRBD1 (5 bases). V was trimmed by 2 bases and J by 2 bases, leaving 17 bases between them. Per the germline V gene, CDR1 is KGHSH and CDR2 is LQKENI. The CDR3 spans 17 residues. CDR3 region: CASSPGRAAPTTDTQYF. The CDR3 DNA sequence: TGTGCCAGCTCACCAGGCAGGGCCGCTCCTACCACAGATACGCAGTATTTT.

The chain joins TRBV2 to TRBJ2-5, with D tentatively TRBD1 (7 bases). Trimming took off 5 bases at V and 7 bases at J, with 14 bases between the two ends. CDR1 is SNHLY and CDR2 is FYNNEI in the germline V gene. CDR3 length equals 13 residues. DNA of the CDR3: TGTGCCAGCAGTACAGGGACAGCGGGGACCCAGTACTTC. Translated, it gives CASSTGTAGTQYF.

This chain connects TRBV28 to TRBJ2-3; 7 bases are a match to TRBD1. CDR3 size: 11 residues. Germline-derived CDR1 and CDR2 are MDHEN and SYDVKM. In DNA, the CDR3 is TGTGCGGACAGGAGCACAGATACGCAGTATTTT. Residues: CADRSTDTQYF.

The chain has TRBV5-1 and TRBJ2-5; no clear D gene. CDR1 and CDR2 (germline): SGHRS, YFSETQ. The V end lost 5 bases, the J end lost 5 bases, and 7 bases lay between the germline ends. The CDR3 sequence is 11 residues long. The CDR3 protein is CASRQLETQYF. The CDR3 DNA sequence: TGCGCCAGCAGGCAGTTGGAGACCCAGTACTTC.

The gene calls are TRBV27 and TRBJ2-7; 8 nucleotides line up with TRBD2. The germline V gene has CDR1 MNHEY and CDR2 SMNVEV (reference sequence). The CDR3 totals 15 residues. V gave up 2 bases and J gave up 2 bases; unmatched junction bases: 5. CDR3 residues: CASSLSWGLAYEQYF. The CDR3 nucleotides are TGTGCCAGCAGTTTAAGCTGGGGACTAGCCTACGAGCAGTACTTC.

The chain joins TRBV18 to TRBJ2-5; TRBD1 agrees at 8 bases. The J segment lost 2 bases and the V segment lost 3 bases, leaving 11 bases of the junction unmatched. The CDR3 sequence is 17 residues long. Germline V gene data show CDR1 as KGHSH and CDR2 as LQKENI. CDR3 sequence (DNA): TGTGCCAGCTCACCGCTCCCCGGGACAGGTCTACAAGAGACCCAGTACTTC. It encodes CASSPLPGTGLQETQYF.

This clone has a single count. The J gene is TRBJ1-5, the V gene TRBV6-1; tentative D call: TRBD1 (5 bases). The CDR3 sequence is 14 residues long. Trimming left V 5 bases short and J 0 bases short, with 8 bases between. CDR1 and CDR2 from the germline V gene are MNHNS and SASEGT. CDR3 in DNA: TGTGCCAGCAGTCAGGGCAATAGCAATCAGCCCCAGCATTTT. Its translation: CASSQGNSNQPQHF.

V is TRBV5-1 and J is TRBJ2-5; D is possibly TRBD2 (6 bases). The V and J ends lost 3 bases and 5 bases respectively, with 17 bases between them. Germline V gene data show CDR1 as SGHRS and CDR2 as YFSETQ. The CDR3 spans 15 residues. The CDR3 loop is CASSYRLAASETQYF. DNA for the CDR3: TGCGCCAGCAGCTACCGATTAGCGGCCAGTGAGACCCAGTACTTC.

This chain links TRBV15 with TRBJ2-1, with 8 bases identical to TRBD1. This CDR3 is 16 amino acids long. V shed 2 bases and J 4 bases; nucleotides not matched to a gene: 7. From germline, CDR1 is LNHNV and CDR2 YYDKDF (reference sequence). CDR3 residues: CATSRKDRAIYNEQFF. The CDR3 DNA reads as TGTGCCACCAGCAGAAAGGACAGGGCCATATACAATGAGCAGTTCTTC.

Here the CDR3 reads CASSRDRNEKLFF. CDR3 nucleotide sequence: TGTGCCAGCAGCCGGGACAGGAATGAAAAACTGTTTTTT. The chain joins TRBV6-5 to TRBJ1-4, with TRBD1 identical over 8 bases. The V segment lost 6 bases and the J segment 5 bases; nucleotides outside the gene matches: 2. The CDR3 sequence is 13 residues long. CDR1 MNHEY and CDR2 SVGAGI come from the germline V gene.

This chain uses TRBV5-1 with TRBJ2-3; possibly TRBD1 for D (6 bases). The length of the CDR3 is 13 residues. Per germline, CDR1 SGHRS and CDR2 YFSETQ. Trimming stripped 1 base from V and 6 bases from J, with 9 bases between. CDR3 sequence (DNA): TGCGCCAGCAGCTTGATGACAGGTGATACGCAGTATTTT. Translation: CASSLMTGDTQYF.

This sequence joins TRBV5-4 and TRBJ2-7; 8 bases match TRBD1. The V segment lost 2 bases and the J segment 1 base; nucleotides outside the gene matches: 5. The germline gives CDR1 SGHNT, CDR2 YYREEE (reference sequence). The length of the CDR3 is 15 residues. The CDR3 loop reads CASSFPGQDSYEQYF. The CDR3 coding sequence is TGTGCCAGCAGCTTTCCGGGACAGGATTCCTACGAGCAGTACTTC.

The V gene is TRBV6-6, the J gene TRBJ2-7; D could derive from TRBD1 or TRBD2 (5 bases each). Trimming pared 4 bases from V and 0 bases from J, leaving 13 bases between. Germline CDR1 MNHNY, CDR2 SVGAGI (reference sequence). The CDR3 is 15 residues long. The CDR3 DNA reads TGTGCCAGCAGTTGGGGGTTCGGGAACTCCTACGAGCAGTACTTC. Translated, it gives CASSWGFGNSYEQYF.